Shown below are 23 T cell receptor beta chains from a single sample sequenced in a study of T cells in Graves' hyperthyroidism and ophthalmopathy. There were TCR beta CDR3 regions amplified from RNA transcripts. HTBI primers were used for first-round RT-PCR of the TCR CDR3. Each CDR3 protein gets one entry after TCRdb re-called the multiplex PCR reads with MiXCR. Of approximately 710,000 distinct CDR3 sequences listed, roughly 17% are singletons. Sequencing was carried out using blood. These receptors were taken from a man aged 45-65 years with Graves' hyperthyroidism.

CDR3 sequence: CATSDPAGGWETQYF. CDR3 coding DNA: TGTGCCACCAGTGATCCAGCGGGAGGGTGGGAGACCCAGTACTTC. The V call is TRBV24-1, the J call TRBJ2-5; 10 positions agree with TRBD2. The CDR3 is 15 residues long. With V trimmed by 3 bases and J by 5 bases, 5 bases remained unmatched. CDR1 is KGHDR, CDR2 SFDVKD, per germline.

At least ten counts were recorded for this clonotype. CDR3 region: CATRDSYFTGELFF. The CDR3 nucleotides read TGTGCCACCAGGGACAGCTATTTCACCGGGGAGCTGTTTTTT. This chain links TRBV6-2 or TRBV6-3 with TRBJ2-2; 7 positions match TRBD1. J was trimmed by 4 bases and V by 10 bases; bases with no gene match: 9. Germline V gene sequence: CDR1 MNHEY, CDR2 SVGEGT. The CDR3 totals 14 residues.

V usage is TRBV12-3 or TRBV12-4 and J usage is TRBJ2-3, with TRBD1 identical over 8 bases. The trim removed 3 bases at V and 7 bases at J, leaving 12 bases unmatched. The CDR3 is 16 amino acids. CDR3 in DNA: TGTGCCAGCAGTTTTACCCCTTCAGGGGGCGTAAATACGCAGTATTTT. This sequence encodes CASSFTPSGGVNTQYF.

This clonotype has at least ten counts. The chain links TRBV20-1 to TRBJ2-7; 10 bases match TRBD2. CDR3 length equals 14 residues. Trimming removed 0 bases from V and 5 bases from J; junction bases left unmatched: 4. Germline-derived CDR1 and CDR2 are DFQATT and SNEGSKA (reference sequence). This CDR3 reads CSARDSGRLDEQYF. The CDR3 nucleotides read TGCAGTGCTAGAGATAGCGGGAGGCTCGACGAGCAGTACTTC.

The chain carries TRBV11-2 and TRBJ2-3, with TRBD2 matching over 7 bases. This CDR3 is 15 amino acids long. Trimming removed 2 bases from V and 6 bases from J; junction bases left unmatched: 8. Per the germline V gene, CDR1 is SGHAT and CDR2 is FQNNGV. The CDR3 nucleotides read TGTGCCAGCAGCTTAACTGCGGGAGTCATGGATACGCAGTATTTT. It codes for CASSLTAGVMDTQYF.

This rearrangement joins TRBV29-1 to TRBJ2-1, with D possibly matching TRBD2 (6 bases). Germline CDR1 SQVTM, CDR2 ANQGSEA. This CDR3 spans 15 amino acids. V gave up 5 bases and J gave up 0 bases, with 14 bases separating them. This CDR3 is CSVSMRGRSYNEQFF. The DNA of the CDR3 is TGCAGCGTTTCTATGCGGGGACGCTCCTACAATGAGCAGTTCTTC.

In this sample, this clonotype turned up a few times. This chain's CDR3 is CASAPGRGTEAFF. CDR3 nucleotide sequence: TGTGCTAGTGCCCCAGGGCGGGGGACTGAAGCTTTCTTT. This chain links TRBV12-5 with TRBJ1-1; possibly TRBD1 for D (5 bases). The CDR3 is 13 amino acids. Germline V lookup: CDR1 LGHNT, CDR2 FRNRAP. With 7 bases removed from V and 5 bases from J, the gap between germline ends came to 14 bases. Combining the CDR3 with reference TRBV12-5 and TRBJ1-1 gives the whole variable domain DARVTQTPRHKVTEMGQEVTMRCQPILGHNTVFWYRQTMMQGLELLAYFRNRAPLDDSGMPKDRFSAEMPDATLATLKIQPSEPRDSAVYFCASAPGRGTEAFFGQGTRLTVV.

This clonotype was picked up many times. The V and J genes are TRBV6-2 or TRBV6-3 and TRBJ2-1; TRBD2 matches at 16 bases. The V gene end was trimmed by 6 bases and the J gene end by 11 bases; junction bases not matched to a gene: 7. This CDR3 has 15 amino acids. Germline assignment: CDR1 MNHEY and CDR2 SVGEGT. CDR3 DNA sequence: TGTGCCAGCAGAACTCCGGGACTAGCGGGAGGGCAGCAGTTCTTC. As protein: CASRTPGLAGGQQFF.

This clonotype was seen ten or more times. The chain couples TRBV6-2 or TRBV6-3 to TRBJ1-1; 10 bases agree with TRBD1. V shed 11 bases, J shed 3 bases, and the junction held 12 bases outside the gene matches. The CDR3 is made up of 15 amino acids. CDR1 is MNHEY and CDR2 is SVGEGT in the germline V gene. CDR3 coding DNA: TGTGCCTGCCCCGGGGGACAGGGGTTATACACTGAAGCTTTCTTT. Translated, it gives CACPGGQGLYTEAFF.

This chain uses TRBV29-1 with TRBJ2-1, with a weak D call TRBD1 (6 bases). Germline V CDR1 and CDR2: SQVTM, ANQGSEA. V was pared by 4 bases and J by 5 bases, with 12 bases between. The CDR3 loop spans 13 amino acids. CDR3 sequence (DNA): TGCAGCGTTGCCCCGGACAGACACAATGAGCAGTTCTTC. Translation gives CSVAPDRHNEQFF.

This clonotype was detected a few times. The chain carries TRBV5-1 and TRBJ2-7; D gene uncertain. There are 14 residues in the CDR3. V gave up 4 bases and J gave up 0 bases, with 11 bases separating them. Germline loops: CDR1 SGHRS, CDR2 YFSETQ. Here the CDR3 DNA reads TGCGCCAGCAGCCCTTTAAGTAACTCCTACGAGCAGTACTTC. It translates to CASSPLSNSYEQYF.

The CDR3 DNA reads TGTGCCAGCCGGACACACGGGACATCGCCCGGGGAGCTGTTTTTT. It specifies CASRTHGTSPGELFF. The V call is TRBV3-1, the J call TRBJ2-2, with D tentatively TRBD1 (6 bases). CDR1 and CDR2 from the germline V gene are LGHDT and YNNKEL (reference sequence). Trimming stripped 8 bases from V and 6 bases from J, with 19 bases between. This CDR3 is built from 15 residues.

The chain is built from TRBV29-1 and TRBJ1-1; TRBD1 might be the D (5 bases). Germline values: CDR1 SQVTM, CDR2 ANQGSEA. Trimming stripped 8 bases from V and 7 bases from J, with 23 bases between. The CDR3 totals 14 residues. CDR3 residues: CSSGGQGLYDEAFF. CDR3 coding DNA: TGCAGCTCTGGAGGGCAGGGTTTGTATGATGAAGCTTTCTTT.

This clonotype was seen at least ten times. The genes are TRBV7-9 and TRBJ2-1; 12 nucleotides agree with TRBD2. The CDR3 covers 15 residues. V shed 6 bases, J shed 6 bases, and the junction held 6 bases outside the gene matches. CDR1 is SEHNR, CDR2 FQNEAQ, per germline (reference sequence). This chain's CDR3 is CASSAGLAGVNEQFF. In nucleotides, the CDR3 is TGTGCCAGCAGTGCGGGACTAGCGGGTGTCAATGAGCAGTTCTTC.

This rearrangement joins TRBV29-1 to TRBJ2-5, with TRBD2 matching 9 bases. Germline assignment: CDR1 SQVTM and CDR2 ANQGSEA. J gave up 5 bases and V 6 bases, and 13 bases lay outside the gene matches. The CDR3 loop spans 15 amino acids. The CDR3 region is CSVSGGSGRGETQYF. The CDR3 DNA reads TGCAGCGTGTCCGGGGGTAGCGGGAGAGGGGAGACCCAGTACTTC.

In this sample, this clonotype turned up many times. The chain couples TRBV7-2 to TRBJ1-1, with a weak D call TRBD1 (6 bases). The CDR3 covers 14 residues. Trimming took off 3 bases at V and 5 bases at J, with 13 bases between the two ends. Germline loops: CDR1 SGHTA, CDR2 FQGNSA. The chain's CDR3 is CASSFQRGRTEAFF. The CDR3, as DNA: TGTGCCAGCAGCTTTCAAAGGGGGAGGACTGAAGCTTTCTTT.

This clonotype was observed a few times. One junction end does not reproduce the germline sequence, and a read error may be involved. V usage is TRBV19 and J usage is TRBJ2-1; 13 nucleotides line up with TRBD2. In germline, CDR1 is LNHDA, CDR2 SQIVND (reference sequence). The CDR3 sequence is 16 residues long. The CDR3 nucleotides read TGTGCCAGTAGTATACCCCTCGGACTAGCGGGAGCTGAGCGGTTCTTC. Translation gives CASSIPLGLAGAERFF.

Turning to this clonotype: A much larger clonotype is one base distant, so this may be a read error. This chain connects TRBV18 to TRBJ2-1, with TRBD1 as a possible D gene (6 bases). Germline CDR1 reads KGHSH; CDR2 reads LQKENI. This CDR3 spans 13 amino acids. The CDR3 DNA reads as TGTGCCAGCGCACCTTTACAGGGTGGTGAGCAGTTCTTC. Its protein product is CASAPLQGGEQFF.

This clonotype has ten or more counts. The rearrangement links TRBV6-2 or TRBV6-3 to TRBJ2-4; D not certain. Trimming pared 6 bases from V and 5 bases from J, leaving 8 bases between. CDR3 length equals 12 residues. Germline lookup yields CDR1 MNHEY and CDR2 SVGEGT. The CDR3 reads CASRRTENIQYF. DNA for the CDR3: TGTGCCAGCAGAAGAACAGAAAACATTCAGTACTTC.

The chain links TRBV28 to TRBJ1-5, with D possibly TRBD1 on 5 matching bases. The CDR3 runs to 20 residues. V lost 6 bases to trimming and J lost 1 base, with 28 bases between them. Germline V lookup: CDR1 MDHEN, CDR2 SYDVKM. CDR3 DNA sequence: TGTGCCAGCAGGGTTCTGGGAGGCCAGGGCAATGGCGGGAGCAATCAGCCCCAGCATTTT. Encoded protein: CASRVLGGQGNGGSNQPQHF. The variable domain in full, completed from reference TRBV28 and TRBJ1-5, reads DVKVTQSSRYLVKRTGEKVFLECVQDMDHENMFWYRQDPGLGLRLIYFSYDVKMKEKGDIPEGYSVSREKKERFSLILESASTNQTSMYLCASRVLGGQGNGGSNQPQHFGDGTRLSIL.

The chain carries TRBV27 and TRBJ1-6; D is ambiguous. Trimming took off 4 bases at V and 17 bases at J, with 24 bases between the two ends. The CDR3 is 15 residues long. Germline assignment: CDR1 MNHEY and CDR2 SMNVEV (reference sequence). The CDR3 sequence is CASSSFPMGSSVVHF. The DNA for the CDR3 is TGTGCCAGCAGTTCCTTTCCAATGGGTTCTTCAGTAGTCCACTTT.

This clonotype has ten or more counts. V and J are TRBV10-3 and TRBJ2-2; TRBD1 might be the D (5 bases). V dropped 2 bases and J dropped 2 bases, with 12 bases sitting between them. Germline CDR1 reads ENHRY; CDR2 reads SYGVKD. The CDR3 length is 16 residues. As DNA, the CDR3 is TGTGCCATCAGTGAGAGTCAGGGAAGAAACACCGGGGAGCTGTTTTTT. This sequence encodes CAISESQGRNTGELFF.

The sample holds a few counts of this clonotype. The chain joins TRBV5-1 to TRBJ2-5, with D tentatively TRBD2 (6 bases). V dropped 4 bases and J dropped 3 bases, with 13 bases sitting between them. The CDR3 runs 14 residues. The V gene's germline CDR1 is SGHRS and CDR2 YFSETQ. CDR3 coding DNA: TGCGCCAGCAGCCTCGAGGGCGGGGAAGAGACCCAGTACTTC. Residues: CASSLEGGEETQYF.